This TCR beta chain was observed in a study of blood T cell repertoires in COVID-19. About the study: PBMCs, B-cell-depleted T cells, or T cells provided the cDNA or gDNA that made up the material.

The CDR3 has 13 amino acids. Germline CDR1 and CDR2: SGHTA and FQGNSA. V lost 0 bases and J lost 6, with 6 bases in between. Per the authors' pipeline: Quantification of nucleated cells was approximated via reference gene primer amplification. Clones were sequenced by immunoSEQ multiplex PCR, and TCRdb holds only the in-frame ones, with some missing. V, J and clone size are taken as reported in that table, and D and trimming were inferred from the DNA itself. The data contain about 98,000 clones, approximately 72% of them singletons. The sequence was collected from a man in his 70s with acute or convalescent COVID-19. The V call is TRBV7-2, the J call TRBJ2-1; no clear D gene. The sample consisted of peripheral blood. CDR3 in amino acids: CASSLARINEQFF. The CDR3 nucleotides are TGTGCCAGCAGCTTAGCTAGAATCAATGAGCAGTTCTTC.